This T cell receptor beta chain was found in a study of post-analysis software for immune sequencing data. Whole-study context: The disease courses covered relapsing-remitting, secondary progressive and progressive-relapsing multiple sclerosis.

Only a few counts were recorded for this clonotype. Its cognate antigen is unknown. CDR1 and CDR2 from the germline V gene are MGHRA and YSYEKL. Trimming pared 7 bases from V and 4 bases from J, leaving 34 bases between. The CDR3 has 20 amino acids. TCR beta libraries were prepared from cDNA with unique molecular identifiers. Some 500,000 cDNA molecules were recovered from an input of roughly 0.85 to 10 million T cells. Via MiXCR, TCRdb re-called the PCR reads, giving one row per CDR3 protein. The sample includes under 650,000 distinct CDR3 sequences, 44% seen only once; the top ten take under 2%. Findings and limits, study-wide: Those with multiple sclerosis, the patient group, showed significantly lower normalized Chao1 diversity than controls. With F measure, samples from one preparation batch clustered together strongly. TRBV5-6, TRBV5-1 and TRBV20-1 belonged to a set of roughly five TRBV segments that were more frequent in patients than controls.

V gene TRBV4-1 combines with J gene TRBJ1-1, with TRBD1 as a possible D gene (5 bases). The specimen sequenced was blood. The sequence was obtained from a girl aged 10 to 17 with multiple sclerosis. This CDR3 is CASTRSGTERQATPGTEAFF. CDR3 coding DNA: TGCGCCAGCACTCGATCAGGGACCGAACGGCAAGCAACACCGGGCACTGAAGCTTTCTTT.